This is a list of T cell receptor beta chains from one sample in a study of monozygotic twins with inflammatory bowel disease. No DNA is given; TCRdb re-called the 5' RACE reads and lists each CDR3 protein once. The table for this sample gives 310,000 or so distinct CDR3 sequences. The sequenced material came from blood. The origin of the receptors is a human donor with ulcerative colitis or Crohn's disease, or a healthy co-twin of an affected twin (not recorded which). Each CDR3 is given with its conserved first and last residue. Fields, in order: V gene, J gene, CDR3 protein.

v_call: TRBV5-1; j_call: TRBJ1-2; cdr3_aa: CASSVSDRLNGYTF
v_call: TRBV5-1; j_call: TRBJ2-1; cdr3_aa: CASSLGRQGHDNEQFF
v_call: TRBV6-1; j_call: TRBJ2-1; cdr3_aa: CASSQAGTSGRTEQFF
v_call: TRBV12-3/TRBV12-4; j_call: TRBJ2-3; cdr3_aa: CASSPSGGVDTQYF
v_call: TRBV19; j_call: TRBJ2-1; cdr3_aa: CASSTPKNNEQFF
v_call: TRBV7-6; j_call: TRBJ2-7; cdr3_aa: CASSSGTGAEQYF
v_call: TRBV27; j_call: TRBJ2-1; cdr3_aa: CASGLHSGNYNEQFF
v_call: TRBV5-1; j_call: TRBJ2-7; cdr3_aa: CASSLAPGSSYEQYF
v_call: TRBV7-2; j_call: TRBJ2-3; cdr3_aa: CASSPIDRADTQYF
v_call: TRBV7-9; j_call: TRBJ1-2; cdr3_aa: CASSQQGDGGYTF
v_call: TRBV5-1; j_call: TRBJ1-4; cdr3_aa: CASSPVSRNEKLFF
v_call: TRBV14; j_call: TRBJ2-1; cdr3_aa: CASYPSGRASHEQFF
v_call: TRBV7-8; j_call: TRBJ1-3; cdr3_aa: CASSLIGATGNTIYF
v_call: TRBV20-1; j_call: TRBJ2-1; cdr3_aa: CSALTITSSYNEQFF
v_call: TRBV7-3; j_call: TRBJ2-1; cdr3_aa: CASSLVRGKFNEQFF
v_call: TRBV27; j_call: TRBJ2-3; cdr3_aa: CASRRAGQGTDTQYF
v_call: TRBV20-1; j_call: TRBJ1-6; cdr3_aa: CSANHYRGQDSPLHF
v_call: TRBV3-1; j_call: TRBJ2-1; cdr3_aa: CASSQEPQSYNEQFF
v_call: TRBV7-9; j_call: TRBJ2-7; cdr3_aa: CASSIKNEQYF
v_call: TRBV5-1; j_call: TRBJ2-1; cdr3_aa: CASSRTASYNEQFF
v_call: TRBV5-1; j_call: TRBJ1-1; cdr3_aa: CASSSDTGAYEAFF
v_call: TRBV20-1; j_call: TRBJ2-7; cdr3_aa: CSARPTGGFGSYEQYF
v_call: TRBV6-2/TRBV6-3; j_call: TRBJ1-1; cdr3_aa: CASSYSREGLNTEAFF
v_call: TRBV4-1; j_call: TRBJ1-5; cdr3_aa: CASSQGETGNQPQHF
v_call: TRBV3-1; j_call: TRBJ2-7; cdr3_aa: CASSRTVGAYEQYF
v_call: TRBV7-8; j_call: TRBJ1-1; cdr3_aa: CASSLAGLAIWGTEAFF
v_call: TRBV5-1; j_call: TRBJ2-3; cdr3_aa: CASSFDGTDTQYF
v_call: TRBV10-2; j_call: TRBJ2-1; cdr3_aa: CASSGTNNNEQFF
v_call: TRBV20-1; j_call: TRBJ1-1; cdr3_aa: CSATRQMNTEAFF
v_call: TRBV7-7; j_call: TRBJ2-1; cdr3_aa: CASSLGLGAGEQFF
v_call: TRBV5-1; j_call: TRBJ1-1; cdr3_aa: CASSLVGNLNTEAFF
v_call: TRBV4-2; j_call: TRBJ2-2; cdr3_aa: CASSPGGLAGTGELFF
v_call: TRBV12-3/TRBV12-4; j_call: TRBJ2-3; cdr3_aa: CASSLTITDTQYF
v_call: TRBV12-3/TRBV12-4; j_call: TRBJ2-2; cdr3_aa: CASSFPPASSQELFF
v_call: TRBV29-1; j_call: TRBJ1-4; cdr3_aa: CSVEVAGAAEKLFF
v_call: TRBV12-3/TRBV12-4; j_call: TRBJ1-1; cdr3_aa: CASTESVVPGAEAFF
v_call: TRBV4-2; j_call: TRBJ2-3; cdr3_aa: CASSQDSGMTMGGLDTQYF
v_call: TRBV4-3; j_call: TRBJ2-1; cdr3_aa: CASSQDQGKEQFF
v_call: TRBV5-1; j_call: TRBJ2-4; cdr3_aa: CASSLGWQGTAKNIQYF
v_call: TRBV20-1; j_call: TRBJ1-3; cdr3_aa: CSAQDPGTVGNTIYF
v_call: TRBV10-1; j_call: TRBJ2-2; cdr3_aa: CASSEGTVNTGELFF
v_call: TRBV18; j_call: TRBJ2-5; cdr3_aa: CASSPGELKETQYF
v_call: TRBV3-1; j_call: TRBJ2-5; cdr3_aa: CASSPNLAGETQYF
v_call: TRBV19; j_call: TRBJ2-7; cdr3_aa: CASSTALRDTSYEQYF
v_call: TRBV20-1; j_call: TRBJ2-3; cdr3_aa: CSAYPESRDSTDTQYF
v_call: TRBV5-6; j_call: TRBJ2-1; cdr3_aa: CASSFASYNEQFF
v_call: TRBV6-1; j_call: TRBJ2-7; cdr3_aa: CASSEVAGPYEQYF
v_call: TRBV5-5; j_call: TRBJ1-2; cdr3_aa: CASSLEGQGSYGYTF
v_call: TRBV29-1; j_call: TRBJ2-1; cdr3_aa: CSVRAVSYNEQFF
v_call: TRBV4-1; j_call: TRBJ1-1; cdr3_aa: CASSQPDLIGTEAFF
v_call: TRBV4-3; j_call: TRBJ1-4; cdr3_aa: CASSQGGVEKLFF
v_call: TRBV9; j_call: TRBJ2-7; cdr3_aa: CASSDTTSGNISYEQYF
v_call: TRBV5-1; j_call: TRBJ1-4; cdr3_aa: CASSLGSGSGAPRNEKLFF